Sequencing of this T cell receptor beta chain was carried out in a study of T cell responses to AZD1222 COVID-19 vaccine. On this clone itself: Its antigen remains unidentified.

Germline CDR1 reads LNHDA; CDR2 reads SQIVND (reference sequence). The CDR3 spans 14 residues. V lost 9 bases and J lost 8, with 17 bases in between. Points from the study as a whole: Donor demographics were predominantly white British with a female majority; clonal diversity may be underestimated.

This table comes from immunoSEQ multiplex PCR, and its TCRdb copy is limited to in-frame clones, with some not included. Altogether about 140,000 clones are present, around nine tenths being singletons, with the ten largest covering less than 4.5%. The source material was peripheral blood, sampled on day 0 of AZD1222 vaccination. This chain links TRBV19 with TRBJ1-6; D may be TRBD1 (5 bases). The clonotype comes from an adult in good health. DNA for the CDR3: TGTGCCAGCCGGTCCGGGACGGCATATTCACCCCTCCACTTT. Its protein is CASRSGTAYSPLHF.